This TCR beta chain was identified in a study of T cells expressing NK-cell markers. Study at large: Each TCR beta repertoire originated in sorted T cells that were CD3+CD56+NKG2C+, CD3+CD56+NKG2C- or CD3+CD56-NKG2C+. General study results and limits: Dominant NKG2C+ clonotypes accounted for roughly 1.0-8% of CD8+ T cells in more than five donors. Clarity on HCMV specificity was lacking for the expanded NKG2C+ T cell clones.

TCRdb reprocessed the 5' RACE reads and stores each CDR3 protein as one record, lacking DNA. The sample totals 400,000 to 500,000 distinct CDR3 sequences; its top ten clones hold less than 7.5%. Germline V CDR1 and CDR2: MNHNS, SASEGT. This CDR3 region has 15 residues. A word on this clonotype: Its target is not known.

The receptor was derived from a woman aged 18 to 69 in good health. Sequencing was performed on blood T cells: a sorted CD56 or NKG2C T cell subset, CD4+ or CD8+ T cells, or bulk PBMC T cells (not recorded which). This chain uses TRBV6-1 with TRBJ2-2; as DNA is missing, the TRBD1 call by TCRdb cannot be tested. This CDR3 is CASRGAGAGTGELFF.